Listed here are 6 T cell receptor beta chains from one sample, sequenced in a study of blood T cell repertoires in COVID-19. Assay used: immunoSEQ multiplex PCR; TCRdb lists only in-frame clones, some missing. The sample holds 120,000 to 150,000 clones; approximately 85% are singletons and the top ten take 2.5% to 3%. Specimen: peripheral blood. The receptors were gathered from a man aged 45-60 years with acute or convalescent COVID-19.

The V gene is TRBV12-3 or TRBV12-4, the J gene TRBJ1-1, with unresolved D. The CDR3 consists of 13 residues. Trimming removed 3 bases at V and 2 bases at J, with 7 bases between. The CDR3 DNA reads TGTGCCAGCAGTTTCCGGGGAAACACTGAAGCTTTCTTT. Protein: CASSFRGNTEAFF.

The V call is TRBV10-1, the J call TRBJ1-1; 8 bases are shared with TRBD1. The CDR3 has 12 residues. Trimming took 8 bases from V and 7 from J; bases not matched to a gene: 6. CDR1 and CDR2 (germline): WNHNN, SYGVQD (reference sequence). The CDR3 coding sequence is TGCGCCAGCGCTACAGGGGGGGGTGAAGCTTTCTTT. It encodes CASATGGGEAFF.

V and J are TRBV7-3 and TRBJ2-7; possible D gene TRBD1, 6 bases. This CDR3 contains 13 residues. With 3 bases removed from V and 5 bases from J, the gap between germline ends came to 11 bases. CDR1 and CDR2 (germline): SGHTA, FQGTGA. In nucleotides, the CDR3 is TGTGCCAGCAGCTTGTCGGGACAAAACGAGCAGTACTTC. It codes for CASSLSGQNEQYF.

This clone was counted a single time. The J gene is TRBJ1-2, the V gene TRBV25-1; 9 bases align to TRBD1. V dropped 1 base and J dropped 8; count of bases not matched to a gene: 5. Germline values: CDR1 MGHDK, CDR2 SYGVNS. The CDR3 sequence is 14 residues long. The DNA of the CDR3 is TGTGCCAGCAGTGAATTGGGACAGGGCGAGGGCTACACCTTC. Translation gives CASSELGQGEGYTF.

The genes are TRBV15 and TRBJ2-7; TRBD2 is a possible D gene (6 bases). Germline CDR1 and CDR2: LNHNV and YYDKDF (reference sequence). V lost 3 bases, J lost 2 bases, and 11 bases lay in between. The CDR3 runs to 14 residues. Here the CDR3 DNA reads TGTGCCACCAGCAGCGTGGGACTGGCCTACGAGCAGTACTTC. It is translated as CATSSVGLAYEQYF. The whole variable domain, remainder taken from reference TRBV15 and TRBJ2-7, is DAMVIQNPRYQVTQFGKPVTLSCSQTLNHNVMYWYQQKSSQAPKLLFHYYDKDFNNEADTPDNFQSRRPNTSFCFLDIRSPGLGDTAMYLCATSSVGLAYEQYFGPGTRLTVT.

V usage is TRBV9 and J usage is TRBJ2-7; 7 nucleotides align to TRBD2. V lost 6 bases and J lost 1; bases outside the gene matches: 7. Germline lookup yields CDR1 SGDLS and CDR2 YYNGEE. The CDR3 contains 14 residues. The DNA of the CDR3 is TGTGCCAGCAACCCCGGGGGGAGTTCCTACGAGCAGTACTTC. It specifies CASNPGGSSYEQYF.